Reported below is one TCR beta chain. What antigen it recognizes has not been identified. Per-base quality was not reported, and no clone a single base away is much larger than it. The sample belongs to a study of cytomegalovirus exposure and HLA in healthy donors (dated by TCRdb to 2015 to 2018). Concerning the study at large: An earlier analysis of approximately 640 of the donors reported roughly 270 Gb of sequence data and 100 million to 140 million unique TCR beta sequences from about 200 million T cells. An earlier analysis of 587 of the donors used high-throughput TCR beta sequencing to judge whether each TCR beta V gene segment behaved as functional or pseudogenic. Across around 400 genotyped donors of the cohort, an average of approximately 240,000 unique TCR beta nucleotide sequences per donor were sequenced, and roughly 18% of those sequences were non-productive. Because of strong linkage in the cohort, a handful of DR-DQ haplotypes were treated as single units for association and clustering. In the later analysis, no new phenotypic data were used to find candidate immune exposures; instead, reliance was placed on TCR beta sequences and their occurrence across donors. HLA typing included class I and class II loci at four-digit resolution. The T cell repertoires of 550 to 850 subjects were profiled by immunosequencing and related to cytomegalovirus serostatus. To study patterns of TCR occurrence, a later analysis re-analyzed previously published TCR beta repertoires from 700 or so donors and added high-resolution HLA genotyping. The number of typed donors differed by locus: about 620-630 for A, B, C, DRB1 and DQB1; approximately 520 for DQA1; 606 for DPA1; and about 470 for DPB1. About 310 gigabases of sequencing data and tens of millions of unique TCR sequences were included in an early release covering about 700 HLA-typed donors. Every repertoire in the discovery cohort had been generated on one and the same sequencing platform. To predict cytomegalovirus infection status, the study brought together high-throughput TCR immunosequencing, statistical association of individual TCRs with disease status, and machine learning. The study was designed to test whether signatures of past pathogen exposure could be identified by cataloging public T cell receptors. A later genetic analysis used genome-wide SNP genotypes for about 55% of the 666 donors, treating that subset as a discovery cohort. Besides the first cohort of more than 650 subjects, a separate validation cohort made up of 120 different subjects was used. Of the roughly 430 genotyped donors, roughly 85% fell in the genetic ancestry cluster associated with self-reported Caucasian donors. Alongside the repertoire data, information on donor age, sex, ethnicity and CMV serostatus was compiled.

The cohort comprised 710 or so healthy bone marrow donors. All cohort members were sampled while nominally healthy, although unrecorded immune exposures were likely present. The donor was CMV seronegative and belonged to the group of 380 or so seronegative cohort members. A peripheral blood sample was provided by each donor, and peripheral blood mononuclear cells were used for TCR beta sequencing. The Qiagen DNeasy Blood Extraction Kit was used to extract genomic DNA from the blood cell samples. Summary of the overall study and its limitations: According to the authors, the approach could potentially be generalized to other disease states and immunological phenotypes. In a later analysis, the rate of TCR association differed among HLA loci, with DRB1 alleles having the most associated TCRs and HLA-C alleles having the fewest. The 87-base-pair reads could not distinguish some IMGT-functional V segments, including TRBV6-2 and TRBV6-3, so those segments were excluded. A cluster of highly shared sequence variants was judged likely to be a technical artifact of the sequencing pipeline. Because HLA typing was missing for some donors at each locus, association tests included only the typed subset. When HLA alleles, especially DR and DQ, strongly co-occurred, attributing TCR associations to individual alleles was difficult. In a later analysis, several top co-occurrence clusters were reported to appear linked to parvovirus B19, influenza, CMV and Epstein-Barr virus. The cohort was sequenced for TCR beta chains only, and without alpha or paired-chain data the features that could be detected were limited. According to a later genetic analysis, donors in an Asian-associated ancestry cluster had fewer N-insertions in productive TCRs than the approximately 650-donor mean. In a later analysis, HLA-associated TCR beta chains showed more clonal expansion and lower generation probabilities than non-associated chains that were equally common. A later analysis associated about 17,000 TCR beta sequences with specific HLA alleles at a false discovery rate of 0.05. Correlated functional status among segregating V segments might reflect linkage disequilibrium, but an unknown experimental factor could not be ruled out. V-gene and J-gene trimming of TCR beta chains was associated with a missense DCLRE1C variant in a later genetic analysis, and the association was replicated in an independent cohort. The presence/absence analyses assumed that sequencing depth was roughly uniform across donors, and that assumption may not be true. Immune exposure information for the cohort was limited to CMV serostatus. The study listed 150 to 200 TCR beta chains as associated with cytomegalovirus. A later analysis found that most CMV-associated TCR beta chains appeared HLA-restricted, with HLA associations seemingly driven largely by CMV exposure. A further reported finding was that TCR beta sequences accurately predicted the HLA-A and HLA-B alleles for most subjects in the first cohort. Across donors, most TCR sequences were observed very rarely, whereas some public TCRs were present in many individuals. Broadly in line with IMGT annotations, most TCR beta V segments showed up in productive rearrangements about 87% or about 30% of the time in an earlier analysis of under 700 of the donors. A few of the identified cytomegalovirus-associated TCR beta chains were confirmed in vitro to be specific for cytomegalovirus antigens. The classifier was reported to diagnose cytomegalovirus status with high specificity and sensitivity in both the original cohort and the validation cohort. About 15 rarely observed V segments, including chromosome 9 orphons, were excluded from the earlier analysis of several hundred of the donors because counts were too low.

V lost 5 bases and J lost 2 bases, and the count of bases not matched to a germline gene is 10. The CDR3 has 17 amino acids, counting the end cysteine and phenylalanine. Of the read, only the CDR3 DNA is kept; its 51 bases are in frame from base 1. The germline V gene provides CDR1 SNHLY and CDR2 FYNNEI. Libraries were made using the immunoSEQ multiplex PCR assay. The multiplex PCR relied on a mix of 60 forward primers for TCR Vbeta segments and 13 reverse primers for TCR Jbeta segments. The CDR3 region of rearranged TCR beta genes was amplified from genomic DNA by a multiplex PCR assay. The Illumina HiSeq System was used to sequence the amplified TCR beta libraries as 87-base-pair reads. On the study's bioinformatics: A later analysis tallied approximately 87 million unique TCR beta chains across the 600 to 700 repertoires, and some 10 million of those chains were shared by two or more donors. A nearest-neighbor algorithm error-corrected the raw reads and collapsed the reads into unique sequences, merging closely related sequences to remove PCR and sequencing errors. To assign V, D and J gene segments, CDR3 sequences were aligned to IMGT reference sequences. For a sequence to be retained, a match of at least six nucleotides to both a V gene segment and a J gene segment was required. Rearrangements were classified as productive when the CDR3 lacked stop codons and remained in frame with V and J, and all other rearrangements were classified as non-productive. CDR3 was defined by IMGT convention, running from the second conserved V-encoded cysteine to the conserved J-encoded phenylalanine. Sequences without an unambiguous match to a single V gene segment were excluded from the earlier analysis of 587 of the donors. In an earlier analysis of around 590 of the donors, a V segment was called functional when productive rearrangements were above 56.7%, and segregating when the standard deviation between donors exceeded 5%. A statistical classification framework was built for diagnosing cytomegalovirus status from the catalog of TCR beta chain sequences. V and J gene assignment, in a later analysis, came from comparing TCR nucleotide sequences with IMGT/GENE-DB human TR gene sequences. Using the TCRdist pipeline, a later analysis assigned CDR3 sequences along with most-parsimonious VDJ recombination scenarios. In a later analysis, each TCR beta chain was defined by its CDR3 amino acid sequence together with its V-gene family, and reads lacking a unique V-gene family were excluded. As a way to deal with suspected cross-contamination and a sequencing artifact, a later analysis dropped 450 to 600 nucleotide sequences that were highly shared and had low generation probability. In a later analysis, a clonal expansion index was calculated for each public chain from normalized within-repertoire ranks of inferred template counts. In a later analysis, generation probabilities were computed with a VDJ recombination model fitted to out-of-frame rearrangements, and the resulting probabilities were checked against IGoR. Hypergeometric tests were used in a later analysis to score TCR-TCR, TCR-HLA and TCR-CMV co-occurrence, with a repertoire-size bias correction applied to the TCR pairs. To estimate false discovery rates, a later analysis permuted the HLA or CMV assignments 20 times. In a later analysis, co-occurring TCRs were grouped using DBSCAN, and TCRdist sequence similarity was added for clustering within HLA-allele-positive subsets. Repertoires with fewer than 30,000 or more than 120,000 public chains, plus five repertoires with anomalous nucleotide sharing, were excluded from co-occurrence clustering. TCRdb re-hosts the immuneACCESS table, in-frame sequences only. Its copies lack some clones; in the studies checked, an unresolved V gene accounts for under half of them, and the cause for the rest is not known. V, J and clone size were drawn from that table, and D and trimming were deduced from the DNA. In this sample the table shows fewer than 200,000 clones, about 72% of which occur a single time. The ten largest clones capture 1.3% to 1.5% of the sample.

The sequence was obtained from a man aged 60 to 75 in good health and CMV-seronegative. The sequence is built from TRBV2 and TRBJ2-3; 10 central nucleotides agree with TRBD2. The sample comprised PBMCs. DNA sequence: TGTGCCAGCAGTTATACTAGCGGGGTCCCTTTCACAGATACGCAGTATTTT. It translates as CASSYTSGVPFTDTQYF.